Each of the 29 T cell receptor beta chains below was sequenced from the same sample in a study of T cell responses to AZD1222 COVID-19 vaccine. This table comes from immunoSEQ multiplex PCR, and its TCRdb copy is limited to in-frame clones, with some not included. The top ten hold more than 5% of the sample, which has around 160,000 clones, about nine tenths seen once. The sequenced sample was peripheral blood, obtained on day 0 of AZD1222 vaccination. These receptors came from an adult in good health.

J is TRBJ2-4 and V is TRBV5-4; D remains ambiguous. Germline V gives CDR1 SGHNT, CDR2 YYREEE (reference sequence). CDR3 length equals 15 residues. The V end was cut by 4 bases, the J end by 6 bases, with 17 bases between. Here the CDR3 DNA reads TGTGCCAGCAGCCCGAATGCCGGTCTCGGAAACATTCAGTACTTC. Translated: CASSPNAGLGNIQYF.

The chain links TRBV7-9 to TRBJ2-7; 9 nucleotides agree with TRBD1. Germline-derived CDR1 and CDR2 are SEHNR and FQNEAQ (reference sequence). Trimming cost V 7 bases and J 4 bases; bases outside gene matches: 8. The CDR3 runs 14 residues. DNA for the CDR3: TGTGCCAGCATGCTGGGGACAGGGACTTACGAGCAGTACTTC. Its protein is CASMLGTGTYEQYF.

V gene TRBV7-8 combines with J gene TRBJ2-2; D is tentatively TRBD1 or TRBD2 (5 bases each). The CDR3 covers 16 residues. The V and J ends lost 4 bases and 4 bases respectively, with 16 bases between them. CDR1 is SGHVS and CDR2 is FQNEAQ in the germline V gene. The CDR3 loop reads CASSSSLRGITGELFF. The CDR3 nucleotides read TGTGCCAGCAGCTCCTCACTGAGGGGCATCACCGGGGAGCTGTTTTTT.

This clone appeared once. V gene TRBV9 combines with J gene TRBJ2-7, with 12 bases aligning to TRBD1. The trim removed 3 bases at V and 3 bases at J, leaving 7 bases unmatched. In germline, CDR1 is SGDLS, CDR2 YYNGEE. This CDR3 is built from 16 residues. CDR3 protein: CASSEGGTGGVYEQYF. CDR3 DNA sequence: TGTGCCAGCAGCGAGGGAGGGACAGGGGGCGTCTACGAGCAGTACTTC.

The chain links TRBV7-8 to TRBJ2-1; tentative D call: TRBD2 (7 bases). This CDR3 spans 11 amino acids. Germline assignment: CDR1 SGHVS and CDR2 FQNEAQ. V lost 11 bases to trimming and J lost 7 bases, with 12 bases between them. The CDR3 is CAGGGWNEQFF. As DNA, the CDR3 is TGTGCCGGGGGGGGCTGGAATGAGCAGTTCTTC.

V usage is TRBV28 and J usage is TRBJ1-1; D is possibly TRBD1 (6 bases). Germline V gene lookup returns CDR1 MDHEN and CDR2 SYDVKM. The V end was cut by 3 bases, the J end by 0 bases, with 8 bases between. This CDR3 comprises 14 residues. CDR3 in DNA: TGTGCCAGCAGTTTTAGGGGGATGAACACTGAAGCTTTCTTT. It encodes CASSFRGMNTEAFF.

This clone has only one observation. CDR3: CASSLRTGKNTEAFF. Here the CDR3 DNA reads TGTGCCAGCAGCTTAAGGACAGGGAAGAACACTGAAGCTTTCTTT. The chain links TRBV13 to TRBJ1-1, with 8 bases that match TRBD1. Germline V CDR1 and CDR2: PRHDT, FYEKMQ (reference sequence). Unmatched junction bases numbered 3, after V lost 2 bases and J lost 1 base. CDR3 length: 15 residues.

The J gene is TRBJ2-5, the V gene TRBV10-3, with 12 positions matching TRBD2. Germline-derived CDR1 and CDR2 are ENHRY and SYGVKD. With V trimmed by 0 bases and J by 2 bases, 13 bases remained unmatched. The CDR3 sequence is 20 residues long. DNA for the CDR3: TGTGCCATCAGTGAGTCGCGTTGGACTAGCGGGGTCTCACCTCAAGAGACCCAGTACTTC. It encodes CAISESRWTSGVSPQETQYF.

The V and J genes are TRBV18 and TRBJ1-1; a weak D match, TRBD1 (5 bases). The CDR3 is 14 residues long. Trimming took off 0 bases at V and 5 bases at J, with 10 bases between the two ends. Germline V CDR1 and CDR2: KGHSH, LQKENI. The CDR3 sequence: CASSPPSGGTEAFF. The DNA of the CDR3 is TGTGCCAGCTCACCACCTTCCGGGGGGACTGAAGCTTTCTTT.

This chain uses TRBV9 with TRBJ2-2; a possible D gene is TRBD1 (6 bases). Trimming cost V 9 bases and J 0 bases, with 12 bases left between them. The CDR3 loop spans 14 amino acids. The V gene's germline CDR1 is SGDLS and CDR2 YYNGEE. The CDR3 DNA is TGTGCCACCCGAAGGGGGTCGAACACCGGGGAGCTGTTTTTT. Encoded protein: CATRRGSNTGELFF.

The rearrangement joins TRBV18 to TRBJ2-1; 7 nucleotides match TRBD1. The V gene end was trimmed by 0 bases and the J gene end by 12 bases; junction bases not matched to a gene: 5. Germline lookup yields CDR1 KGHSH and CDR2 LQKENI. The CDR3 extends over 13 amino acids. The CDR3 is CASSPPVGDRQFF. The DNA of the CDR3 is TGTGCCAGCTCACCACCGGTGGGGGACAGGCAGTTCTTC.

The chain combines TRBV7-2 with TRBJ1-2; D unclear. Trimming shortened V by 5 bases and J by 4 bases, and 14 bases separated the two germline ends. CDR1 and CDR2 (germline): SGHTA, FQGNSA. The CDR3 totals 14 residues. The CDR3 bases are TGTGCCAGCAGCCCTAATGTCCAGATCTATGGCTACACCTTC. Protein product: CASSPNVQIYGYTF.

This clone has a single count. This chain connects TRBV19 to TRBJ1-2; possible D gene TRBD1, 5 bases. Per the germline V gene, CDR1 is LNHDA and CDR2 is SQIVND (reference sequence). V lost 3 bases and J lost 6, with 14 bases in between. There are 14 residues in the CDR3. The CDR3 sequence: CASSMWQGVNGYTF. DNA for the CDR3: TGTGCCAGTAGTATGTGGCAGGGTGTCAATGGCTACACCTTC.

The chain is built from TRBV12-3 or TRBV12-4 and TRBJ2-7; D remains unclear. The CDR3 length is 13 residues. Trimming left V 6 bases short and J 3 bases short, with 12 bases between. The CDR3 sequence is CASSPDGFYEQYF. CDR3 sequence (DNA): TGTGCCAGCAGCCCTGACGGATTCTACGAGCAGTACTTC.

The CDR3 DNA reads as TGTGCCAGCTCTACAGGGGGCTACGAGCAGTACTTC. Translation: CASSTGGYEQYF. The gene calls are TRBV18 and TRBJ2-7, with 8 positions matching TRBD1. The CDR3 length is 12 residues. V gave up 6 bases and J gave up 3 bases; unmatched junction bases: 1. CDR1 is KGHSH, CDR2 LQKENI, per germline.

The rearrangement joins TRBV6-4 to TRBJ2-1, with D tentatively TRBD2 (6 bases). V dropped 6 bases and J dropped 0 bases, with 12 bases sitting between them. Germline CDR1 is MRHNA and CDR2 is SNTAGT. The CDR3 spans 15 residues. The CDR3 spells CASSRDSSSYNEQFF. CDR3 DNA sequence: TGTGCCAGCAGCCGGGACTCCAGCTCCTACAATGAGCAGTTCTTC.

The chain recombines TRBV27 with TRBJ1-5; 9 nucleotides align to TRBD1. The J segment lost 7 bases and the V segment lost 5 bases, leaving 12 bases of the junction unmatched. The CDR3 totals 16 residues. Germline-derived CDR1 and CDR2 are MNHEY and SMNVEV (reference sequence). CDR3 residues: CASSASGTGYSQPQHF. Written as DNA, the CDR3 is TGTGCCAGCAGTGCCTCCGGGACAGGGTATAGCCAGCCCCAGCATTTT.

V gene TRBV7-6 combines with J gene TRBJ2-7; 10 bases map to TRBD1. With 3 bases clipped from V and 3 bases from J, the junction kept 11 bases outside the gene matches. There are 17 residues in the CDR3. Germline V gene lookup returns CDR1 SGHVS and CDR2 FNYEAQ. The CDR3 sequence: CASSFEPGQGTRYEQYF. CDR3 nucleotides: TGTGCCAGCAGCTTTGAACCGGGACAGGGGACGCGCTACGAGCAGTACTTC.

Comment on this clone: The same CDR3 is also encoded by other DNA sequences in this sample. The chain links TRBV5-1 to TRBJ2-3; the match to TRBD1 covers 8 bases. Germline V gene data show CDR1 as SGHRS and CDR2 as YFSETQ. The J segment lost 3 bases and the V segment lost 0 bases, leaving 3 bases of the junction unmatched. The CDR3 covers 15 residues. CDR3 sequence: CASSLGGTGTDTQYF. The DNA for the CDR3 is TGCGCCAGCAGCTTGGGGGGGACAGGAACAGATACGCAGTATTTT.

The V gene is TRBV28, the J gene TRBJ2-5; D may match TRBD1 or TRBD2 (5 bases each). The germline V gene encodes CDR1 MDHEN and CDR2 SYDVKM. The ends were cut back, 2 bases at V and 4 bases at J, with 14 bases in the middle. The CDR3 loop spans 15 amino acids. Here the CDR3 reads CASSLPRRGAETQYF. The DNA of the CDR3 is TGTGCCAGCAGTTTACCTAGGAGAGGGGCAGAGACCCAGTACTTC.

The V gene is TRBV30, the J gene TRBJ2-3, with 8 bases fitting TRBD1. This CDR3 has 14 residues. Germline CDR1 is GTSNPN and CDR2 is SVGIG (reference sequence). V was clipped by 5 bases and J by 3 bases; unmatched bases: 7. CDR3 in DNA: TGTGCCTGGCGGGCAGGGGGCGGGACAGATACGCAGTATTTT. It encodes CAWRAGGGTDTQYF.

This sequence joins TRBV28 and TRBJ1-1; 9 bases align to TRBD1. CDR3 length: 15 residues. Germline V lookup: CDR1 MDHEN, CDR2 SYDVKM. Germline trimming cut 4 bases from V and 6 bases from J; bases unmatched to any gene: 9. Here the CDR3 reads CASSWGHRGLPEAFF. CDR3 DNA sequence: TGTGCCAGCAGTTGGGGACACAGGGGGCTCCCTGAAGCTTTCTTT.

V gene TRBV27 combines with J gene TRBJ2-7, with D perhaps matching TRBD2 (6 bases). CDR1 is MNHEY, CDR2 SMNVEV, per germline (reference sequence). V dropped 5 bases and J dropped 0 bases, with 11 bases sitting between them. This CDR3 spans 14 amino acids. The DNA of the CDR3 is TGTGCCAGCAGTCCCTGGCGGGGCTCCTACGAGCAGTACTTC. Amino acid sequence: CASSPWRGSYEQYF.

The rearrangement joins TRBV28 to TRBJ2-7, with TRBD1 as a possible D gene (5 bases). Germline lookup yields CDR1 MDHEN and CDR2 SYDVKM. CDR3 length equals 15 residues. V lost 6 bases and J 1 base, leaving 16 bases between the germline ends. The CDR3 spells CASSRDSTLSYEQYF. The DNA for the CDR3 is TGTGCCAGCAGCCGAGACAGCACCCTTTCCTACGAGCAGTACTTC.

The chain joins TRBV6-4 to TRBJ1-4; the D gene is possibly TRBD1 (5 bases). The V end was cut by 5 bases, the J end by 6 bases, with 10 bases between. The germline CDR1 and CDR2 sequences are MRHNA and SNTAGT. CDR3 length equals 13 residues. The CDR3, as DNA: TGTGCCAGCAGTCAAGGGGCGGATGAAAAACTGTTTTTT. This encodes CASSQGADEKLFF.

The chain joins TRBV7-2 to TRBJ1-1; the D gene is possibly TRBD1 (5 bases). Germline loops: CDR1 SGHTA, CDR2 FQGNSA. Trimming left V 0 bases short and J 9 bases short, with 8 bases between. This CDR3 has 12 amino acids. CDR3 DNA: TGTGCCAGCAGCTTAGCCCGACAGAAAGCTTTCTTT. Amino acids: CASSLARQKAFF.

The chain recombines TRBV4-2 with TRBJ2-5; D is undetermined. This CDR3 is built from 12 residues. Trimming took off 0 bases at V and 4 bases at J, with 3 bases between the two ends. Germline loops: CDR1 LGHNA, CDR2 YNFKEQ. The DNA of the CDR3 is TGTGCCAGCAGCCAAGACTCAGAGACCCAGTACTTC. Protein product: CASSQDSETQYF.

CDR3 amino acids: CATSRDGRGNTEAFF. Here the CDR3 DNA reads TGTGCCACCAGCAGAGACGGCAGGGGAAACACTGAAGCTTTCTTT. The J gene is TRBJ1-1, the V gene TRBV15; the D gene is possibly TRBD1 (6 bases). CDR1 is LNHNV, CDR2 YYDKDF, per germline (reference sequence). The CDR3 spans 15 residues. V lost 0 bases to trimming and J lost 2 bases, with 10 bases between them. Full variable domain (remainder filled in from reference TRBV15 and TRBJ1-1): DAMVIQNPRYQVTQFGKPVTLSCSQTLNHNVMYWYQQKSSQAPKLLFHYYDKDFNNEADTPDNFQSRRPNTSFCFLDIRSPGLGDTAMYLCATSRDGRGNTEAFFGQGTRLTVV.

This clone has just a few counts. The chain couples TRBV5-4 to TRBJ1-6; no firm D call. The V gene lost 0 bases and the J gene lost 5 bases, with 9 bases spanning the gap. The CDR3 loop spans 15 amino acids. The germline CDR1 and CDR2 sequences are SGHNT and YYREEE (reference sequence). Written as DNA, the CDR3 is TGTGCCAGCAGCTTGGAGAGAGACCATAATTCACCCCTCCACTTT. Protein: CASSLERDHNSPLHF. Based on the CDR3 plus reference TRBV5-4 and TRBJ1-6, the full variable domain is ETGVTQSPTHLIKTRGQQVTLRCSSQSGHNTVSWYQQALGQGPQFIFQYYREEENGRGNFPPRFSGLQFPNYSSELNVNALELDDSALYLCASSLERDHNSPLHFGNGTRLTVT.